One and the same sample provided the 21 T cell receptor beta chains below, sequenced in a study of human T cells and chemical hapten exposure. TCRdb reprocessed the 5' RACE reads with MiXCR, giving one entry per CDR3 protein. The top ten clones hold approximately 2.8% of a sample with 100,000 to 120,000 distinct CDR3 sequences, 15% to 20% of them seen once. Total RNA was extracted from unfractionated whole blood. These receptors all come from a human donor in good health.

Only a few counts were recorded for this clonotype. This chain links TRBV6-5 with TRBJ1-1; 8 bases match TRBD1. Germline V lookup: CDR1 MNHEY, CDR2 SVGAGI. V dropped 2 bases and J dropped 7; count of bases not matched to a gene: 6. CDR3 length: 14 residues. The CDR3 nucleotides read TGTGCCAGCAGTTACGGACAGGGCGGAAGTGAAGCTTTCTTT. Protein product: CASSYGQGGSEAFF.

The chain is built from TRBV6-1 and TRBJ1-1, with 9 nucleotides matching TRBD1. Germline trimming cut 5 bases from V and 6 bases from J; bases unmatched to any gene: 4. The CDR3 totals 13 residues. Germline V gives CDR1 MNHNS, CDR2 SASEGT. This CDR3 reads CASSHRGRAEAFF. DNA for the CDR3: TGTGCCAGCAGTCACAGGGGGCGGGCTGAAGCTTTCTTT.

This clonotype was counted only a few times. The chain combines TRBV24-1 with TRBJ2-3; D remains ambiguous. The CDR3 has 16 residues. Per the germline V gene, CDR1 is KGHDR and CDR2 is SFDVKD. Trimming cost V 1 base and J 0 bases, with 10 bases left between them. CDR3 in amino acids: CATSDFDSRSTDTQYF. CDR3 nucleotides: TGTGCCACCAGTGATTTCGATAGCAGAAGCACAGATACGCAGTATTTT.

There are a few counts of this clonotype. The rearrangement links TRBV9 to TRBJ1-6, with 9 positions matching TRBD1. Germline V gene data show CDR1 as SGDLS and CDR2 as YYNGEE. This CDR3 has 14 residues. V trimming: 4 bases; J trimming: 6 bases; junction bases outside the gene matches: 2. CDR3 DNA: TGTGCCAGCAGCATGGGACAGGGTAATTCACCCCTCCACTTT. It translates to CASSMGQGNSPLHF. Variable domain in full (rest from reference TRBV9 and TRBJ1-6): DSGVTQTPKHLITATGQRVTLRCSPRSGDLSVYWYQQSLDQGLQFLIQYYNGEERAKGNILERFSAQQFPDLHSELNLSSLELGDSALYFCASSMGQGNSPLHFGNGTRLTVT.

This clonotype was seen a few times. The gene calls are TRBV18 and TRBJ2-3; no clear D gene. Trimming stripped 1 base from V and 4 bases from J, with 6 bases between. The germline gives CDR1 KGHSH, CDR2 LQKENI. This CDR3 region has 13 residues. This chain's CDR3 is CASSPQAADTQYF. The CDR3 bases are TGTGCCAGCTCACCACAGGCTGCAGATACGCAGTATTTT.

Written as DNA, the CDR3 is TGTGCCAGCTCACCATTCGGGACTGACTTAAGCTCTGGGGCCAACGTCCTGACTTTC. Protein product: CASSPFGTDLSSGANVLTF. This chain uses TRBV18 with TRBJ2-6, with D perhaps matching TRBD2 (6 bases). The CDR3 runs 19 residues. CDR1 is KGHSH, CDR2 LQKENI, per germline. The ends were cut back, 2 bases at V and 0 bases at J, with 17 bases in the middle. Full variable domain (rest looked up from reference TRBV18 and TRBJ2-6): NAGVMQNPRHLVRRRGQEARLRCSPMKGHSHVYWYRQLPEEGLKFMVYLQKENIIDESGMPKERFSAEFPKEGPSILRIQQVVRGDSAAYFCASSPFGTDLSSGANVLTFGAGSRLTVL.

This clonotype has more than one count but fewer than ten. The chain combines TRBV19 with TRBJ1-5, with D possibly matching TRBD1 (6 bases). The CDR3 sequence is 19 residues long. Trimming removed 7 bases at V and 2 bases at J, with 27 bases between. CDR1 is LNHDA and CDR2 is SQIVND in the germline V gene (reference sequence). CDR3 loop: CASTRDANRAEGGNQPQHF. CDR3 nucleotides: TGTGCCAGTACCCGGGACGCAAACAGGGCCGAAGGGGGCAATCAGCCCCAGCATTTT.

The gene calls are TRBV12-3 or TRBV12-4 and TRBJ2-1; D is perhaps TRBD2 (5 bases). This CDR3 is 12 amino acids long. V lost 4 bases to trimming and J lost 9 bases, with 10 bases between them. Here the CDR3 DNA reads TGTGCCAGCAGTTCTGTCGCGGGTGAGCAGTTCTTC. This encodes CASSSVAGEQFF.

In its sample, this clonotype was seen a few times. The genes are TRBV4-1 and TRBJ2-3; 12 positions match TRBD2. V gave up 2 bases and J gave up 6 bases; unmatched junction bases: 6. Per germline, CDR1 MGHRA and CDR2 YSYEKL. This CDR3 spans 16 amino acids. The CDR3 protein is CASSQPTSGRGDTQYF. The CDR3 coding sequence is TGCGCCAGCAGCCAACCGACTAGCGGGAGAGGGGATACGCAGTATTTT.

This clonotype was found a few times. The chain couples TRBV12-3 or TRBV12-4 to TRBJ1-2; 10 nucleotides agree with TRBD1. The trim removed 6 bases at V and 4 bases at J, leaving 5 bases unmatched. This CDR3 region has 14 residues. The CDR3 loop reads CASSMTGGGYGYTF. For the CDR3, the DNA is TGTGCCAGCAGCATGACAGGGGGCGGCTATGGCTACACCTTC.

V gene TRBV28 combines with J gene TRBJ2-5; 7 bases are a match to TRBD2. V trimming: 4 bases; J trimming: 1 base; junction bases outside the gene matches: 6. Per germline, CDR1 MDHEN and CDR2 SYDVKM. The CDR3 runs to 15 residues. This chain's CDR3 is CASSSPSGLQETQYF. The CDR3 DNA reads TGTGCCAGCAGTTCGCCTAGCGGCCTCCAAGAGACCCAGTACTTC.

This clonotype was observed a few times. The chain is built from TRBV24-1 and TRBJ2-1; D may be TRBD2 (6 bases). The V end was cut by 3 bases, the J end by 0 bases, with 11 bases between. CDR1 and CDR2 (germline): KGHDR, SFDVKD. This CDR3 contains 16 residues. For the CDR3, the DNA is TGTGCCACCAGTGATGTGTCGGGGGTCTCCTACAATGAGCAGTTCTTC. This encodes CATSDVSGVSYNEQFF.

A few counts support this clonotype. V usage is TRBV5-1 and J usage is TRBJ2-3; TRBD2 matches 10 bases. Germline assignment: CDR1 SGHRS and CDR2 YFSETQ. This CDR3 is built from 16 residues. The ends lost 2 bases at V and 2 bases at J; junction bases unmatched: 5. This CDR3 reads CASSFQLAGTTDTQYF. The CDR3 DNA is TGCGCCAGCAGCTTTCAACTAGCGGGAACCACAGATACGCAGTATTTT.

The rearrangement links TRBV5-6 to TRBJ2-7, with D possibly TRBD2 on 6 matching bases. This CDR3 is built from 17 residues. The germline CDR1 and CDR2 sequences are SGHDT and YYEEEE. The germline V and J ends were trimmed by 0 bases and 5 bases, with 21 bases remaining between them. CDR3 sequence: CASSLVATSSRGDEQYF. The CDR3 DNA reads as TGTGCCAGCAGCTTGGTGGCGACTAGTTCCCGAGGGGACGAGCAGTACTTC.

In this sample, this clonotype turned up a few times. The chain couples TRBV20-1 to TRBJ1-5; possibly TRBD1 for D (6 bases). V was pared by 3 bases and J by 1 base, with 19 bases between. CDR3 length: 17 amino acids. From germline, CDR1 is DFQATT and CDR2 SNEGSKA (reference sequence). CDR3 coding DNA: TGCAGTGCTAGGGGGGCACAAGCACGCCGCAGCAATCAGCCCCAGCATTTT. Translation: CSARGAQARRSNQPQHF.

This clonotype appeared a few times. The rearrangement links TRBV29-1 to TRBJ1-2; tentatively, D is TRBD1 (5 bases). The CDR3 is 14 residues long. V was cut by 1 base and J by 8 bases, with 17 bases left in between. The germline gives CDR1 SQVTM, CDR2 ANQGSEA. CDR3 amino acids: CSVEGQGWNKGYTF. CDR3 coding DNA: TGCAGCGTTGAAGGGCAGGGATGGAATAAGGGCTACACCTTC.

The sample holds a few counts of this clonotype. This rearrangement joins TRBV30 to TRBJ2-1; the D call may be TRBD1 or TRBD2 (5 bases each). The V end lost 4 bases, the J end lost 8 bases, and 9 bases lay between the germline ends. The V gene's germline CDR1 is GTSNPN and CDR2 SVGIG (reference sequence). The CDR3 runs 11 residues. This chain's CDR3 is CAWMRGYEQFF. CDR3 nucleotides: TGTGCCTGGATGAGGGGCTATGAGCAGTTCTTC.

A few counts support this clonotype. The V call is TRBV28, the J call TRBJ2-5; perhaps TRBD1 as D (6 bases). CDR1 MDHEN and CDR2 SYDVKM come from the germline V gene. The ends were cut back, 2 bases at V and 5 bases at J, with 12 bases in the middle. The CDR3 extends over 14 amino acids. For the CDR3, the DNA is TGTGCCAGCAGTTTACAGGGGTCACCGGAGACCCAGTACTTC. It encodes CASSLQGSPETQYF.

The chain is built from TRBV6-2 or TRBV6-3 and TRBJ2-7; 12 nucleotides agree with TRBD1. Trimming took 6 bases from V and 3 from J; bases not matched to a gene: 6. The germline CDR1 and CDR2 sequences are MNHEY and SVGEGT. This CDR3 region has 15 residues. This CDR3 is CASSPGQGAIYEQYF. The CDR3 DNA is TGTGCCAGCAGCCCGGGACAGGGGGCAATCTACGAGCAGTACTTC.

This clonotype was counted a single time. V gene TRBV7-3 combines with J gene TRBJ1-1; D ambiguous. Germline V gives CDR1 SGHTA, CDR2 FQGTGA. V was trimmed by 2 bases and J by 1 base, leaving 5 bases between them. The CDR3 loop spans 13 amino acids. The CDR3 region has the DNA TGTGCCAGCAGCTTATCTAAGAACACTGAAGCTTTCTTT. This gives the protein CASSLSKNTEAFF. Based on the CDR3 plus reference TRBV7-3 and TRBJ1-1, the full variable domain is GAGVSQTPSNKVTEKGKYVELRCDPISGHTALYWYRQSLGQGPEFLIYFQGTGAADDSGLPNDRFFAVRPEGSVSTLKIQRTERGDSAVYLCASSLSKNTEAFFGQGTRLTVV.

This clonotype occurred many times. The chain has TRBV5-1 and TRBJ1-1, with D uncertain. The germline gives CDR1 SGHRS, CDR2 YFSETQ. The length of the CDR3 is 13 residues. V was pared by 2 bases and J by 8 bases, with 13 bases between. CDR3: CASSLGPLQEAFF. The CDR3 DNA reads as TGCGCCAGCAGCTTAGGGCCCCTACAAGAAGCTTTCTTT.